This TCR beta chain is drawn from a study of cytomegalovirus exposure and HLA in healthy donors. On this clone: Its specificity is not known.

Study-wide points: Follow-up analysis later connected one missense variant in DCLRE1C with trimming of TCR beta V- and J-genes. CMV serostatus was the sole immune exposure information available.

The CDR3 length is 15 residues. The V end was cut by 0 bases, the J end by 4 bases, with 13 bases between. CDR1 SGHTA and CDR2 FQGNSA come from the germline V gene. PCR employed 60 Vbeta and 13 Jbeta primers. Assay used: immunoSEQ multiplex PCR; TCRdb lists only in-frame clones, some missing. This sample yields some 140,000 clones, of which approximately 62% are seen a single time; more than 1.5% belongs to the top ten. The donors, nominally healthy at sampling, likely had unrecorded immune exposures. Sequencing was performed on PBMCs. The chain couples TRBV7-2 to TRBJ2-7; tentative D call: TRBD2 (7 bases). The TCR was taken from a human donor in good health. The CDR3 is CASSLAGGRTYEQYF. In DNA form, the CDR3 reads TGTGCCAGCAGCTTAGCGGGGGGGCGCACGTACGAGCAGTACTTC.